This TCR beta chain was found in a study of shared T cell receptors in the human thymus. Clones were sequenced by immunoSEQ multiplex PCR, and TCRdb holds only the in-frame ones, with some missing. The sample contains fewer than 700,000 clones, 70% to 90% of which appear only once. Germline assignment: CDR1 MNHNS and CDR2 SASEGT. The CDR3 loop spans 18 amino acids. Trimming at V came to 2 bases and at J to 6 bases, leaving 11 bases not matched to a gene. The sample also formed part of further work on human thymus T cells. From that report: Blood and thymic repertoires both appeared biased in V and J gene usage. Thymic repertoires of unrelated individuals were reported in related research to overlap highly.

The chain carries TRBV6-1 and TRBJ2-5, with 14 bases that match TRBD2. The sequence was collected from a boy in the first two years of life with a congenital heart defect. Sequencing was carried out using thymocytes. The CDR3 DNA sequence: TGTGCCAGCAGTGAATCTCCGGGACTAGCGGGAGCGGGGAAGACCCAGTACTTC. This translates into CASSESPGLAGAGKTQYF.